This T cell receptor (beta chain) was captured in a study of cytomegalovirus exposure and HLA in healthy donors (dated by TCRdb to the late 2010s). About the investigation overall: In an earlier analysis of about 560 of the donors, 276 Gb of sequence data and 100 million or so unique TCR beta sequences from approximately 180 million T cells were reported. An early release covering roughly 580 HLA-typed donors comprised approximately 290 gigabases of sequencing data and tens of millions of unique TCR sequences. The genetic ancestry cluster associated with self-reported Caucasian donors included 81% of the roughly 360 genotyped donors. The study aimed to test whether cataloging public T cell receptors could reveal signatures of past pathogen exposure. The study profiled the T cell repertoires of some 610 subjects by immunosequencing and related them to cytomegalovirus serostatus. Along with the approximately 650-subject first cohort, a separate validation cohort of over a hundred different subjects was used. To predict cytomegalovirus infection status, the study combined high-throughput TCR immunosequencing, statistical association of individual TCRs with disease status, and machine learning. In a later analysis, previously published TCR beta repertoires from about 670 donors were re-analyzed and high-resolution HLA genotyping was added so that TCR occurrence patterns could be studied. The later analysis used no new phenotypic data to find candidate immune exposures, relying instead on TCR beta sequences and their occurrence across donors. In an earlier analysis of 587 of the donors, high-throughput TCR beta sequencing was used to judge whether each TCR beta V gene segment behaved as functional or pseudogenic. Alongside the repertoire data, information on donor age, sex, ethnicity and CMV serostatus was compiled. A later genetic analysis took genome-wide SNP genotypes for about 65% of the 666 donors and used that subset as a discovery cohort. Every repertoire in the discovery cohort had been generated on one and the same sequencing platform. HLA typing included class I and class II loci at four-digit resolution. Typing coverage differed by locus: A, B, C, DRB1 and DQB1 were typed in roughly 620-630 donors, DQA1 in about 500, DPA1 in some 600, and DPB1 in just under 490. Because of strong linkage in the cohort, four or five DR-DQ haplotypes were treated as single units for association and clustering. Among under 450 genotyped donors of the cohort, an average of approximately 250,000 unique TCR beta nucleotide sequences were sequenced per donor, about a sixth of them non-productive. The study at large found these results: Because HLA typing was unavailable for some donors at each locus, only the typed subset was used in association tests. The earlier analysis of about 600 of the donors excluded 15 to 20 rarely observed V segments, including chromosome 9 orphons, because counts were too low. Correlated functional status among segregating V segments might reflect linkage disequilibrium, but an unknown experimental factor could not be ruled out. Most CMV-associated TCR beta chains appeared to be HLA-restricted in a later analysis, and the HLA associations seemed to be driven largely by CMV exposure. In an earlier analysis of 587 of the donors, most TCR beta V segments appeared in productive rearrangements about 87% or about 30% of the time, broadly matching IMGT annotations. In the study, approximately 150 TCR beta chains were listed as associated with cytomegalovirus. Most TCR sequences were seen in very few donors, while some public TCRs were found in many individuals. Sequencing depth was assumed to be roughly uniform across donors in the presence/absence analyses, though that assumption may not hold. A cluster of highly shared sequence variants was judged likely to represent a technical artifact of the sequencing pipeline. V-gene and J-gene trimming of TCR beta chains was associated with a missense DCLRE1C variant in a later genetic analysis, and the association was replicated in an independent cohort. This cohort had only TCR beta chains sequenced, and the lack of alpha or paired-chain data limited which features could be detected. Immune exposure information for the cohort was limited to CMV serostatus. Some IMGT-functional V segments, including TRBV6-2 and TRBV6-3, could not be told apart with the 87-base-pair reads, so those segments were excluded. It was suggested by the authors that the approach could potentially be generalized to other disease states and immunological phenotypes. In a later analysis, the rate of TCR association differed among HLA loci, with DRB1 alleles having the most associated TCRs and HLA-C alleles having the fewest. Compared with equally common non-associated chains, HLA-associated TCR beta chains in a later analysis were more clonally expanded and had lower generation probabilities. The classifier was reported to diagnose cytomegalovirus status with high specificity and sensitivity in both the original and validation cohorts. At a false discovery rate of 0.05, a later analysis linked some 17,000 TCR beta sequences to specific HLA alleles. In vitro tests confirmed that a few of the cytomegalovirus-associated TCR beta chains recognize cytomegalovirus antigens. In a later genetic analysis, fewer N-insertions in productive TCRs were reported among donors in an Asian-associated ancestry cluster than the roughly 640-donor mean. When HLA alleles, especially DR and DQ, strongly co-occurred, attributing TCR associations to individual alleles was difficult. According to a later analysis, parvovirus B19, influenza, CMV and Epstein-Barr virus appeared linked to several top co-occurrence clusters. A further reported finding was that TCR beta sequences accurately predicted the HLA-A and HLA-B alleles for most subjects in the first cohort.

Library method: the immunoSEQ multiplex PCR assay. For the multiplex PCR, a mixture combining 60 forward primers for TCR Vbeta segments and 13 reverse primers for TCR Jbeta segments was used. Amplification of the CDR3 region of rearranged TCR beta genes was performed with a multiplex PCR assay on genomic DNA. The Illumina HiSeq System was used to sequence the amplified TCR beta libraries as 87-base-pair reads. The authors' analysis ran thus. A later analysis counted approximately 76 million unique TCR beta chains across the 550 to 750 repertoires, and roughly 9.9 million of these chains were shared by at least two donors. A nearest-neighbor algorithm error-corrected the raw reads and collapsed the reads into unique sequences, merging closely related sequences to remove PCR and sequencing errors. V, D and J gene segments were assigned by aligning CDR3 sequences to IMGT reference sequences. For a sequence to be retained, at least a six-nucleotide match to both a V gene segment and a J gene segment was required. A rearrangement was called productive if the CDR3 had no stop codons and remained in frame with V and J, and every other rearrangement was called non-productive. Following IMGT convention, CDR3 was defined as the stretch from the second conserved V-encoded cysteine to the conserved J-encoded phenylalanine. Sequences without an unambiguous match to a single V gene segment were excluded from the earlier analysis of about 600 of the donors. In an earlier analysis of 587 of the donors, a V segment was called functional when productive rearrangements were above 56.7%, and segregating when the standard deviation between donors exceeded 5%. A statistical classification framework was developed to diagnose cytomegalovirus status using the catalog of TCR beta chain sequences. In a later analysis, TCR nucleotide sequences were compared against IMGT/GENE-DB human TR gene sequences so that V and J genes could be assigned. The TCRdist pipeline was used in a later analysis to assign CDR3 sequences and most-parsimonious VDJ recombination scenarios. A later analysis defined each TCR beta chain by its CDR3 amino acid sequence plus V-gene family, and excluded reads lacking a unique V-gene family. A later analysis removed 450 to 600 highly shared, low-generation-probability nucleotide sequences to deal with suspected cross-contamination and a sequencing artifact. In a later analysis, a clonal expansion index was calculated for each public chain from normalized within-repertoire ranks of inferred template counts. Generation probabilities in a later analysis came from a VDJ recombination model fitted to out-of-frame rearrangements, and those results were checked against IGoR. In a later analysis, hypergeometric tests were used to score TCR-TCR, TCR-HLA and TCR-CMV co-occurrence, with a repertoire-size bias correction applied to TCR pairs. A later analysis estimated false discovery rates by permuting HLA or CMV assignments 20 times. In a later analysis, co-occurring TCRs were grouped using DBSCAN, with TCRdist sequence similarity added in when clustering inside HLA-allele-positive subsets. Co-occurrence clustering excluded repertoires with fewer than 30,000 or more than 120,000 public chains, plus five with anomalous nucleotide sharing. TCRdb mirrors the immuneACCESS table, restricted to in-frame sequences. Some clones are absent from its copies; in checked studies, under half trace to an unresolved V gene, and the reason for the others is unknown. The V and J calls and clone size are taken from that table; D and trimming were inferred from the DNA. Within this sample are roughly 100,000 clones, with 55% to 80% of them counted one time only. Jointly, the top ten make up roughly 3.5% of the sample.

To note about this clone: Its antigen specificity is not known. The sample holds no much larger clone one base away, and base qualities are not on file.

In total, 666 healthy bone marrow donors made up the cohort. At the time of sampling, every cohort member was nominally healthy, though immune exposures that went unrecorded were likely present. The donor tested CMV seronegative, placing the donor among the 350 or so seronegative members of the cohort. Every donor gave a peripheral blood sample, and the peripheral blood mononuclear cells from that sample were used for TCR beta sequencing. Genomic DNA extraction from the blood cell samples was performed with the Qiagen DNeasy Blood Extraction Kit. Its CDR3 holds 14 amino acids, cysteine through phenylalanine. Of the read, only the CDR3 DNA is kept; its 42 bases are in frame from base 1. Reading the germline V gene (reference sequence) gives CDR1 LNHDA and CDR2 SQIVND. V is cut by 6 bases and J by 0 bases, and the space between the germline ends is 12 bases.

The clonotype was recovered from a man between 40 and 49 years old in good health and CMV-seronegative. This chain joins TRBV19 to TRBJ2-7, with TRBD1 tentatively as D gene (6 bases match). The sample was PBMCs. The nucleotide sequence reads TGTGCCAGTAGCCGACAGGAAGACTCCTACGAGCAGTACTTC. It is translated as CASSRQEDSYEQYF.